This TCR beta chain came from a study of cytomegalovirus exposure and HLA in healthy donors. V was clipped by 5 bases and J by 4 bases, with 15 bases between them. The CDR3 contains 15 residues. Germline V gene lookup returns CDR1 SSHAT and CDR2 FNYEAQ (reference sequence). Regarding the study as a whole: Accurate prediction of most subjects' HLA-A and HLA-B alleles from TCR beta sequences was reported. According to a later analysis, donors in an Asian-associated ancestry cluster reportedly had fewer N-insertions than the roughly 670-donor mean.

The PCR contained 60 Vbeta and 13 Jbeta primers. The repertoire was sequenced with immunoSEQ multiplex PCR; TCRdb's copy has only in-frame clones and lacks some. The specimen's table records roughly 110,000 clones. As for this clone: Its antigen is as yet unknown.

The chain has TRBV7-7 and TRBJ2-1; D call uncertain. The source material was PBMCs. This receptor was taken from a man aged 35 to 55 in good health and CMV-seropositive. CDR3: CASSRTLEAYNEQFF. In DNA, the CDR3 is TGTGCCAGCAGCCGTACTCTTGAGGCGTACAATGAGCAGTTCTTC.